Listed below are T cell receptor beta chains from one sample, sequenced in a study of blood T cells in healthy people across ages. A single record per CDR3 protein comes from TCRdb applying MiXCR to the 5' RACE reads. Here the sample spans some 900,000 distinct CDR3 sequences, around 49% being singletons. The specimen sequenced was blood. All receptors derive from a man in his thirties or forties in good health. Each CDR3 is given with its conserved first and last residue. The order of the fields is J gene, V gene, clone size, D gene, CDR3 DNA, CDR3 protein. The D gene is left open where the match is weak. Clone size is not always given. Where it is, it says once, few, many or a class for expanded clones.

j_call: TRBJ2-5; v_call: TRBV19; clone_size: NA; d_call: NA; cdr3_nt: TGTGCCAGCGAGGATTCTGACCAAGAGACCCAGTACTTC; cdr3_aa: CASEDSDQETQYF
j_call: TRBJ2-5; v_call: TRBV12-3/TRBV12-4; clone_size: NA; d_call: NA; cdr3_nt: TGTGCCAGCAGTTTCTCTGGGTGGGGGGAGACCCAGTACTTC; cdr3_aa: CASSFSGWGETQYF
j_call: TRBJ1-2; v_call: TRBV4-1; clone_size: once; d_call: NA; cdr3_nt: TGCGCCAGCAGCCAAGGACCGACCGACTATGGCTACACCTTC; cdr3_aa: CASSQGPTDYGYTF
j_call: TRBJ2-2; v_call: TRBV9; clone_size: NA; d_call: NA; cdr3_nt: TGTGCCAGCAGCGTAGGCTTAAGGGGGGAGCTCACCGGGGAGCTGTTTTTT; cdr3_aa: CASSVGLRGELTGELFF
j_call: TRBJ1-2; v_call: TRBV20-1; clone_size: NA; d_call: NA; cdr3_nt: TGCAGTGCTAGAGATCCGGGGACCTATGGCTACACCTTC; cdr3_aa: CSARDPGTYGYTF
j_call: TRBJ2-3; v_call: TRBV24-1; clone_size: NA; d_call: TRBD1; cdr3_nt: TGTGCCACCAGTGCCTCGACAGGGGGCACAGATACGCAGTATTTT; cdr3_aa: CATSASTGGTDTQYF
j_call: TRBJ2-1; v_call: TRBV7-9; clone_size: NA; d_call: TRBD2; cdr3_nt: TGTGCCAGCAGCTTAGTGGCTAGCGGGGGTAATGAGCAGTTCTTT; cdr3_aa: CASSLVASGGNEQFF
j_call: TRBJ2-3; v_call: TRBV4-2; clone_size: few; d_call: TRBD2; cdr3_nt: TGTGCCAGCAGCCAAGCCCCGACTAGCGGGGGCACAGATACGCAGTATTTT; cdr3_aa: CASSQAPTSGGTDTQYF
j_call: TRBJ2-5; v_call: TRBV7-8; clone_size: NA; d_call: NA; cdr3_nt: TGTGCCAGCAGCCCTACCTGGGGACGAGCGTTCCAAGAGACCCAGTACTTC; cdr3_aa: CASSPTWGRAFQETQYF
j_call: TRBJ1-1; v_call: TRBV9; clone_size: NA; d_call: TRBD1; cdr3_nt: TGTGCCAGCAGCGTTACAGGGGCTGGGGACACTGAAGCTTTCTTT; cdr3_aa: CASSVTGAGDTEAFF
j_call: TRBJ2-3; v_call: TRBV10-3; clone_size: once; d_call: NA; cdr3_nt: TGTGCCATCAGTGGCTTTGCGGAATACAGCACAGATACGCAGTATTTT; cdr3_aa: CAISGFAEYSTDTQYF
j_call: TRBJ1-2; v_call: TRBV7-9; clone_size: few; d_call: NA; cdr3_nt: TGTGCCAGCAGCTTAGGCGGGGCCGTAGTTTCCTATGGCTACACCTTC; cdr3_aa: CASSLGGAVVSYGYTF
j_call: TRBJ1-1; v_call: TRBV29-1; clone_size: NA; d_call: NA; cdr3_nt: TGCAGCGTTGAAGATACCCCGGCGAGGGGCACTGAAGCTTTCTTT; cdr3_aa: CSVEDTPARGTEAFF
j_call: TRBJ2-2; v_call: TRBV12-3/TRBV12-4; clone_size: NA; d_call: NA; cdr3_nt: TGTGCCAGCAGTTCCCAGATGACAGTCCCCGGGGAGCTGTTTTTT; cdr3_aa: CASSSQMTVPGELFF
j_call: TRBJ1-2; v_call: TRBV2; clone_size: once; d_call: NA; cdr3_nt: TGTGCCAGCAGTATGGAGGGAGTGCGGGGCTACACCTTC; cdr3_aa: CASSMEGVRGYTF
j_call: TRBJ1-2; v_call: TRBV10-3; clone_size: NA; d_call: NA; cdr3_nt: TGTGCCATCAGTGAGGACCAAAACTATGGCTACACCTTC; cdr3_aa: CAISEDQNYGYTF
j_call: TRBJ1-5; v_call: TRBV7-9; clone_size: few; d_call: NA; cdr3_nt: TGTGCCAGCAGCTCCGAAGGGCCAAATCAGCCCCAGCATTTT; cdr3_aa: CASSSEGPNQPQHF
j_call: TRBJ2-1; v_call: TRBV29-1; clone_size: NA; d_call: TRBD1; cdr3_nt: TGCAGCGTTGACGAGGCAGGGGGCATTGTCAATGAGCAGTTCTTC; cdr3_aa: CSVDEAGGIVNEQFF
j_call: TRBJ2-7; v_call: TRBV10-3; clone_size: many; d_call: TRBD2; cdr3_nt: TGTGCCATCTTTAGCGGGGGGGCCTCTCGCGAGCAGTACTTC; cdr3_aa: CAIFSGGASREQYF
j_call: TRBJ1-5; v_call: TRBV10-3; clone_size: few; d_call: NA; cdr3_nt: TGTGCCATCAGTGAGTCTGGGGAACTGCCTCAGCCCCAGCATTTT; cdr3_aa: CAISESGELPQPQHF
j_call: TRBJ1-4; v_call: TRBV20-1; clone_size: NA; d_call: NA; cdr3_nt: TGCAGTGCTAGTCCAGGGTGGGAAAAACTGTTTTTT; cdr3_aa: CSASPGWEKLFF
j_call: TRBJ2-7; v_call: TRBV20-1; clone_size: NA; d_call: NA; cdr3_nt: TGCAGTGCTAGTGAAGGTGGTCCCTACGAGCAGTACTTC; cdr3_aa: CSASEGGPYEQYF
j_call: TRBJ1-4; v_call: TRBV5-1; clone_size: NA; d_call: NA; cdr3_nt: TGCGCCAGCAGCTTGGCAACGGCTTATAATGAAAAACTGTTTTTT; cdr3_aa: CASSLATAYNEKLFF
j_call: TRBJ2-7; v_call: TRBV7-2; clone_size: NA; d_call: NA; cdr3_nt: TGTGCCAGCAGCTCATCCAGGGACAACACCTACGAGCAGTACTTC; cdr3_aa: CASSSSRDNTYEQYF
j_call: TRBJ2-5; v_call: TRBV20-1; clone_size: NA; d_call: TRBD2; cdr3_nt: TGCAGTGCCACAGCCCGCCAGCGGGGGTTACAAGAGACCCAGTACTTC; cdr3_aa: CSATARQRGLQETQYF
j_call: TRBJ2-3; v_call: TRBV24-1; clone_size: NA; d_call: TRBD2; cdr3_nt: TGTGCCACCGGCAGCGGGGGGGCCTTCGGGACAGATACGCAGTATTTT; cdr3_aa: CATGSGGAFGTDTQYF
j_call: TRBJ2-5; v_call: TRBV18; clone_size: many; d_call: TRBD1; cdr3_nt: TGTGCCAGCTCACCTGCATCAGGGGGCCAAGAGACCCAGTACTTC; cdr3_aa: CASSPASGGQETQYF
j_call: TRBJ2-7; v_call: TRBV20-1; clone_size: few; d_call: NA; cdr3_nt: TGCAGTGCATGGCGGGCCTACGAGCAGTACTTC; cdr3_aa: CSAWRAYEQYF
j_call: TRBJ1-1; v_call: TRBV6-1; clone_size: NA; d_call: NA; cdr3_nt: TGTGCCAGCGGGGCATCCGGCGGCACTGAAGCTTTCTTT; cdr3_aa: CASGASGGTEAFF
j_call: TRBJ2-7; v_call: TRBV20-1; clone_size: NA; d_call: NA; cdr3_nt: TGCAGTGAAGGGGGGCCCAGCTCCTACGAGCAGTACTTC; cdr3_aa: CSEGGPSSYEQYF
j_call: TRBJ1-1; v_call: TRBV6-6; clone_size: NA; d_call: TRBD1; cdr3_nt: TGTGCCAGCAGAAAGACAGGGAGGGACACTGAAGCTTTCTTT; cdr3_aa: CASRKTGRDTEAFF
j_call: TRBJ1-2; v_call: TRBV4-3; clone_size: NA; d_call: NA; cdr3_nt: TGCGTCAGCAGCCAAGATTCCGCGGGTTATGGCTACACCTTC; cdr3_aa: CVSSQDSAGYGYTF
j_call: TRBJ2-3; v_call: TRBV6-1; clone_size: NA; d_call: NA; cdr3_nt: TGTGCCAGCAGTGTAGGGACACCAGCCACAGATACGCAGTATTTT; cdr3_aa: CASSVGTPATDTQYF
j_call: TRBJ2-1; v_call: TRBV5-1; clone_size: NA; d_call: NA; cdr3_nt: TGCGCCAGCAGCTGGAGGGGGGAGTTTAACAATGAGCAGTTCTTC; cdr3_aa: CASSWRGEFNNEQFF
j_call: TRBJ1-2; v_call: TRBV29-1; clone_size: NA; d_call: NA; cdr3_nt: TGCAGCGTTGAAAAAACCCTGGACTATGGCTACACCTTC; cdr3_aa: CSVEKTLDYGYTF
j_call: TRBJ1-1; v_call: TRBV27; clone_size: few; d_call: NA; cdr3_nt: TGTGCCAGCAGTCCAGGACAGTGGACCATGAACACTGAAGCTTTCTTT; cdr3_aa: CASSPGQWTMNTEAFF
j_call: TRBJ2-1; v_call: TRBV25-1; clone_size: NA; d_call: TRBD2; cdr3_nt: TGTGCCAGCAGTGACCCTAGCGGGTTCTCCTACAATGAGCAGTTCTTC; cdr3_aa: CASSDPSGFSYNEQFF
j_call: TRBJ2-1; v_call: TRBV4-1; clone_size: few; d_call: NA; cdr3_nt: TGCGCCAGCAGCCAAGTAGAACGGCGGAATGAGCAGTTCTTC; cdr3_aa: CASSQVERRNEQFF
j_call: TRBJ2-1; v_call: TRBV9; clone_size: few; d_call: NA; cdr3_nt: TGTGCCAGCAGCGCGGGGGAGGCCTCCTACAATGAGCAGTTCTTC; cdr3_aa: CASSAGEASYNEQFF
j_call: TRBJ2-7; v_call: TRBV6-2/TRBV6-3; clone_size: NA; d_call: NA; cdr3_nt: TGTGCCAGCGGCTGGGGGAGGACGTACGAGCAGTACTTC; cdr3_aa: CASGWGRTYEQYF
j_call: TRBJ2-1; v_call: TRBV7-2; clone_size: NA; d_call: NA; cdr3_nt: TGTGCCAGCAGCTTAGCGGGGACCCCGGGCAATGAGCAGTTCTTC; cdr3_aa: CASSLAGTPGNEQFF
j_call: TRBJ2-7; v_call: TRBV20-1; clone_size: NA; d_call: TRBD1; cdr3_nt: TGCAGTGCACCGGGACAGGGTAAGAGTAGGGGATCCTACGAGCAGTACTTC; cdr3_aa: CSAPGQGKSRGSYEQYF
j_call: TRBJ2-4; v_call: TRBV28; clone_size: NA; d_call: TRBD2; cdr3_nt: TGTGCCAGCAGTTCTGGGACTAGCGGGACGATCAAAAACATTCAGTACTTC; cdr3_aa: CASSSGTSGTIKNIQYF
j_call: TRBJ2-7; v_call: TRBV7-2; clone_size: NA; d_call: NA; cdr3_nt: TGTGCCAGCAGCTTAGCTGGGGGGAACTCCTACGAGCAGTACTTC; cdr3_aa: CASSLAGGNSYEQYF
j_call: TRBJ1-4; v_call: TRBV7-9; clone_size: NA; d_call: NA; cdr3_nt: TGTACCAGCAGGTCCCAGGGGTCTAATGAAAAACTGTTTTTT; cdr3_aa: CTSRSQGSNEKLFF
j_call: TRBJ1-5; v_call: TRBV7-2; clone_size: few; d_call: NA; cdr3_nt: TGTGCCAGCAGCTTAGGGAAAAATCAGCCCCAGCATTTT; cdr3_aa: CASSLGKNQPQHF
j_call: TRBJ2-4; v_call: TRBV29-1; clone_size: NA; d_call: NA; cdr3_nt: TGCAGCGTTGAAGATCTTCAGGGTGAAAACATTCAGTACTTC; cdr3_aa: CSVEDLQGENIQYF
j_call: TRBJ1-2; v_call: TRBV6-5; clone_size: few; d_call: NA; cdr3_nt: TGTGCCAGCAACTTAACAGGGAAACTTGGCTACACCTTC; cdr3_aa: CASNLTGKLGYTF
j_call: TRBJ2-7; v_call: TRBV29-1; clone_size: NA; d_call: NA; cdr3_nt: TGCAGCGCTAAGTACGGGGGCGACTACGAGCAGTACTTC; cdr3_aa: CSAKYGGDYEQYF
j_call: TRBJ2-1; v_call: TRBV6-2/TRBV6-3; clone_size: NA; d_call: NA; cdr3_nt: TGTGCCAGCAGTCCCGACCCATACAATGAGCAGTTCTTC; cdr3_aa: CASSPDPYNEQFF
j_call: TRBJ2-5; v_call: TRBV20-1; clone_size: NA; d_call: NA; cdr3_nt: TGCAGTACCAGTGGACGGACCGGGACCCAGTACTTC; cdr3_aa: CSTSGRTGTQYF
j_call: TRBJ2-7; v_call: TRBV20-1; clone_size: NA; d_call: NA; cdr3_nt: TGCAGTGCTAGGCGGGGCCTAGACTACGAGCAGTACTTC; cdr3_aa: CSARRGLDYEQYF
j_call: TRBJ2-7; v_call: TRBV12-3/TRBV12-4; clone_size: NA; d_call: NA; cdr3_nt: TGTGCCAGCAGTATTAACGGACCCGACGAGCAGTACTTC; cdr3_aa: CASSINGPDEQYF
j_call: TRBJ2-3; v_call: TRBV28; clone_size: few; d_call: NA; cdr3_nt: TGCGCCAGCAGCTTGGCCGGGGTCGGCACAGATACGCAGTATTTT; cdr3_aa: CASSLAGVGTDTQYF
j_call: TRBJ2-1; v_call: TRBV5-1; clone_size: NA; d_call: NA; cdr3_nt: TGCGCCAGCAGCTTGTCTACGACGGGTGGCGCCTACAATGAGCAGTTCTTC; cdr3_aa: CASSLSTTGGAYNEQFF
j_call: TRBJ2-7; v_call: TRBV20-1; clone_size: few; d_call: NA; cdr3_nt: TGCAGTGCTAGACCTGGAGAGTTGGGATCCTACGAGCAGTACTTC; cdr3_aa: CSARPGELGSYEQYF
j_call: TRBJ2-1; v_call: TRBV14; clone_size: NA; d_call: NA; cdr3_nt: TGTGCCAGCAGCCAAGTACCCAGGGGCCCCTACAATGAGCAGTTCTTC; cdr3_aa: CASSQVPRGPYNEQFF
j_call: TRBJ2-7; v_call: TRBV6-2/TRBV6-3; clone_size: NA; d_call: NA; cdr3_nt: TGTGCCAGCAGTTACGAGGGAAACTACGAGCAGTACTTC; cdr3_aa: CASSYEGNYEQYF